The T cell receptor beta chain described here comes from a study of blood T cell repertoires in COVID-19. Clones were read by immunoSEQ multiplex PCR, and TCRdb kept only the in-frame ones, dropping some. The table records 210,000 or so clones, roughly nine tenths of them present only once. V lost 3 bases to trimming and J lost 3 bases, with 9 bases between them. CDR3 length equals 14 residues. Germline assignment: CDR1 SGDLS and CDR2 YYNGEE. The receptor's source is a woman between 45 and 60 years old in a cohort exposed to, infected with or recovered from COVID-19 (not recorded which). V usage is TRBV9 and J usage is TRBJ1-4; D uncertain. Sequenced: PBMCs or T cells enriched from blood (not recorded which). CDR3 bases: TGTGCCAGCAGCGGCCTGGAGGCTAATGAAAAACTGTTTTTT. Translation: CASSGLEANEKLFF.